Listed below are T cell receptor beta chains from one sample, sequenced in a study of T cells in localized non-small cell lung cancer. Some clones are missing from TCRdb's copy, which holds only in-frame ones; the method was immunoSEQ multiplex PCR. Of 130,000 or so clones in the sample, more than 70% were seen once. The sample here was peripheral blood, taken before any cancer treatment. These receptor sequences come from a female donor of 60 years or more with stage I lung adenocarcinoma. The conserved cysteine and the conserved F or W are not part of the CDR3 here.

TRBV19	TRBJ1-3	ASSPVQLGSGNTIY
TRBV30	TRBJ2-3	AWSVASGTDTQY
TRBV4-1	TRBJ2-3	ASSQVPSGLSYTDTQY
TRBV14	TRBJ2-5	ASGARSKGEQTQY
TRBV9	TRBJ1-1	ASSVQGQNTEAF
TRBV5-1	TRBJ2-1	ASSLVGQNEQF
TRBV6-5	TRBJ1-5	ASRGQGSQH
TRBV5-1	TRBJ1-5	ASSLEGTQGQPQH
TRBV7-9	TRBJ2-7	ASSSWTSGEFYEQY
TRBV7-9	TRBJ2-2	ASSPRGGRGAGELF
TRBV16	TRBJ2-5	ASSQSGETQY
TRBV15	TRBJ2-3	ATSKGTTYTDTQY
TRBV10-3	TRBJ1-2	AIFTVYGYT
TRBV6-5	TRBJ2-7	ASTMTGGRDEQY
TRBV28	TRBJ1-3	ASNGLTSAY
TRBV15	TRBJ1-3	ATSKLSGVGNTIY
TRBV28	TRBJ1-2	ASSLTGGGYGYT
TRBV7-3	TRBJ2-3	ASAEDANTDTQY
TRBV30	TRBJ2-3	AWSSLGGVSTDTQY
TRBV30	TRBJ2-1	ACLATYNEQF
TRBV28	TRBJ2-1	ASSPAREQF
TRBV28	TRBJ1-2	ASSLWLWDRHYGYT
TRBV5-8	TRBJ1-5	ASSLATGVSNQPQH
TRBV9	TRBJ2-5	ASSRGTSGYQETQY
TRBV7-6	TRBJ2-1	ASSRSGQAYNEQF
TRBV21-1	TRBJ2-7	ASSKGISGGYEQY
TRBV27	TRBJ2-3	ASSPISTDTQY
TRBV5-4	TRBJ2-1	ASSPAVRRYNEQF
TRBV5-1	TRBJ2-2	ASSLGTGAGELF
TRBV5-4	TRBJ1-1	ASSLEENTEAF
TRBV5-4	TRBJ2-1	ASSVNSGSHNEQF
TRBV5-1	TRBJ1-4	ASSWDRLNEKLF
TRBV5-1	TRBJ1-6	ASSLAATGPENSPLH
TRBV7-9	TRBJ1-2	ASSSFGNRGGGYT
TRBV27	TRBJ2-5	ASSTETGPLGAQY
TRBV10-3	TRBJ2-1	AISLGGVNEQF
TRBV6-5	TRBJ2-7	ASSYSDRGAYEQY
TRBV28	TRBJ2-2	ASTPISTTGELF
TRBV9	TRBJ2-7	ASSVVGGSVEQY
TRBV5-1	TRBJ2-5	ASSLAGMETQY
TRBV30	TRBJ2-2	AWRVSGRSGELF
TRBV2	TRBJ1-2	ASGRGRGGYT
TRBV7-6	TRBJ2-3	ASSLRTSGGTDTQY
TRBV6-1	TRBJ2-7	ASSDRSGTGGREQY
TRBV7-2	TRBJ2-7	ASSPERGGTSGIEQY
TRBV6-5	TRBJ1-1	ASSYEGMNTEAF
TRBV28	TRBJ1-4	ASSLLNEKLF
TRBV2	TRBJ2-5	ASTVQETQY
TRBV11-2	TRBJ1-1	ASSRTQLSEAF
TRBV19	TRBJ2-1	ASRRTSGRYNEQF
TRBV30	TRBJ2-7	AWRGESLEQY
TRBV29-1	TRBJ2-2	SVSTGTVNTGELF
TRBV7-8	TRBJ2-7	ASSLAGVYEQY
TRBV5-1	TRBJ2-1	ASSLAGGGNEQF
TRBV28	TRBJ1-2	ASRPDRGRMDYGYT
TRBV21-1	TRBJ2-3	ASSNTGGNSGSGDTQY
TRBV29-1	TRBJ2-7	SVELFGGGGYEQY